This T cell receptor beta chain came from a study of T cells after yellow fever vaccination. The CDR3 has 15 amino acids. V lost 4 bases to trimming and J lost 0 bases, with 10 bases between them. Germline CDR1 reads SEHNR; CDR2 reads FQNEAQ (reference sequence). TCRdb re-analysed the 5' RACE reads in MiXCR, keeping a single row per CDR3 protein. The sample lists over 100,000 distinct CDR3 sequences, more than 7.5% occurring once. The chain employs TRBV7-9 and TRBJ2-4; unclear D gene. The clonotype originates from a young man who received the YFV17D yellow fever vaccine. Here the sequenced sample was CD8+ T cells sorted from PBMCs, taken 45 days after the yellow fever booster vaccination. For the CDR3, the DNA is TGTGCCAGCAGCTCAGGAGTACTAGCCAAAAACATTCAGTACTTC. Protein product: CASSSGVLAKNIQYF.